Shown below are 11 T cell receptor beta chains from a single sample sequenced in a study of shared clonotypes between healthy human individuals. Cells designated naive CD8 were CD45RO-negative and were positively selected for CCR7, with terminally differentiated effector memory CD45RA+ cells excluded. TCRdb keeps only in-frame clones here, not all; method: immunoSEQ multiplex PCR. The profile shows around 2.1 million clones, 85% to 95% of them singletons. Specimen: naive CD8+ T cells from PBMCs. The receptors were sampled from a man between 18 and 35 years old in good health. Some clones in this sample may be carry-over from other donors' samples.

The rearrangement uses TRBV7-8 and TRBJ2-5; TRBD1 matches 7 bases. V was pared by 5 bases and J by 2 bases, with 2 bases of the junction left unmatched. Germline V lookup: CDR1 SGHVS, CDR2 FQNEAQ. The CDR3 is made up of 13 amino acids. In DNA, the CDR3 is TGTGCCAGCAGCCCGGGACAGCAAGAGACCCAGTACTTC. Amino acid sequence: CASSPGQQETQYF.

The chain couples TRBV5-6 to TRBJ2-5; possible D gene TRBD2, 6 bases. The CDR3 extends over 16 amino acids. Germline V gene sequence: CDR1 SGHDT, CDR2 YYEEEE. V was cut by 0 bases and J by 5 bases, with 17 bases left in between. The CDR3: CASSLGSAGRGETQYF. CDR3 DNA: TGTGCCAGCAGCTTGGGTTCCGCGGGACGGGGGGAGACCCAGTACTTC.

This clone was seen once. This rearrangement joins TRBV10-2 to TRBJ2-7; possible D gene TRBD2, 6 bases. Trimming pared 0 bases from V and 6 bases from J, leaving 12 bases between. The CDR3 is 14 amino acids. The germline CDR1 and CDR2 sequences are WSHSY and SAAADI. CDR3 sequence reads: CASSESDLAPEQYF. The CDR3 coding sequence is TGCGCCAGCAGTGAGTCAGATCTAGCGCCCGAGCAGTACTTC.

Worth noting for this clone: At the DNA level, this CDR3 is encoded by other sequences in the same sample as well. Here the CDR3 DNA reads TGCAGCGTTCGCTTCGGCTACGAGCAGTACTTC. Its translation: CSVRFGYEQYF. The chain is built from TRBV29-1 and TRBJ2-7, with unresolved D. The CDR3 length is 11 residues. The germline V gene encodes CDR1 SQVTM and CDR2 ANQGSEA. V shed 5 bases and J shed 3 bases, with 8 bases lying between them.

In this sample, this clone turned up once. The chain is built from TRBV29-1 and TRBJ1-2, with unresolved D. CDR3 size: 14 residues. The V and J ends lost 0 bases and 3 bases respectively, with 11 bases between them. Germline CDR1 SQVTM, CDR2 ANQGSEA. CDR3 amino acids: CSVEDVLQYYGYTF. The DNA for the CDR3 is TGCAGCGTTGAAGATGTGTTACAGTACTATGGCTACACCTTC.

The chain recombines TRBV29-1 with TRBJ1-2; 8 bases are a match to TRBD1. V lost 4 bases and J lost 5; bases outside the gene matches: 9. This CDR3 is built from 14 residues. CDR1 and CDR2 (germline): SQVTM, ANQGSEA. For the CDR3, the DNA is TGCAGCGTTGTAGCTCAGGGGGCCTTGTATGGCTACACCTTC. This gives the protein CSVVAQGALYGYTF.

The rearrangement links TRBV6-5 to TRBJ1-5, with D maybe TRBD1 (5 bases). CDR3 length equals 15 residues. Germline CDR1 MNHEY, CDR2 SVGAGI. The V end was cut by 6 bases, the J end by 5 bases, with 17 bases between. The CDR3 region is CASSRGSSPYQPQHF. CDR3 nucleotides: TGTGCCAGCAGCCGGGGGTCCTCCCCCTATCAGCCCCAGCATTTT.

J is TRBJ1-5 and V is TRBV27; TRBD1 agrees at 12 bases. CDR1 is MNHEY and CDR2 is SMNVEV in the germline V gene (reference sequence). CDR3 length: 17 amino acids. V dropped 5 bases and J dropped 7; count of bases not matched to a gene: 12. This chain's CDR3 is CASSDGTGGAGWQPQHF. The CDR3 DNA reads TGTGCCAGCAGTGACGGGACAGGGGGCGCCGGATGGCAGCCCCAGCATTTT.

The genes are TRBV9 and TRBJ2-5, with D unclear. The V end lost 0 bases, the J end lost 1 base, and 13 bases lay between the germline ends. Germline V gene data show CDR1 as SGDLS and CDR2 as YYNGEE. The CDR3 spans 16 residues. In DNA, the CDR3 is TGTGCCAGCAGCGTAGCGGTAGGAGTTTCCCAAGAGACCCAGTACTTC. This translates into CASSVAVGVSQETQYF.

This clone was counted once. CDR3 region: CASSLARTANYGYTF. The DNA of the CDR3 is TGTGCCAGTAGTTTAGCCCGGACGGCTAACTATGGCTACACCTTC. The rearrangement joins TRBV19 to TRBJ1-2; the D is unclear. Trimming took 5 bases from V and 0 from J, leaving 13 bases between them. CDR1 is LNHDA and CDR2 is SQIVND in the germline V gene (reference sequence). The CDR3 runs 15 residues.

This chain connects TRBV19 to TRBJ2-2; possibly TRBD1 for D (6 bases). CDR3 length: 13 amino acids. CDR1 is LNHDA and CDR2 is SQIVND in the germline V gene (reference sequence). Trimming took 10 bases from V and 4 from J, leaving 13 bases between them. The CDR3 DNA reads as TGTGCCATATCGGACAGAATCACCGGGGAGCTGTTTTTT. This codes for CAISDRITGELFF.